This record covers a single T cell receptor beta chain. Its antigen is undetermined. The germline V gene has CDR1 MGHRA and CDR2 YSYEKL. Trimming took off 4 bases at V and 2 bases at J, with 13 bases between the two ends. The CDR3 contains 15 residues. cDNA synthesis used the whole RNA isolate, giving expressed TCRB sequences. The table came from immunoSEQ multiplex PCR; TCRdb's copy has only in-frame clones and leaves some out. The data hold a few hundred thousand clones, with roughly 12% observed a single time. This entry comes from a study of beta chain features in type 1 diabetes. Notes on the study in general: Moderately but significantly shorter TCRB CDR3s were found in Type 1 diabetes patients in all four CD4+ subsets.

The sample taken for sequencing was naive CD4+ T cells from blood. The origin of this receptor is a woman under 30 with type 1 diabetes. V gene TRBV4-1 combines with J gene TRBJ2-3; possibly TRBD1 for D (6 bases). In nucleotides, the CDR3 is TGCGCCAGCAGCCGACTACAGGGTAACACAGATACGCAGTATTTT. Translation: CASSRLQGNTDTQYF.